This T cell receptor beta chain was identified in a study of blood T cell repertoires in COVID-19. Across the whole study: Some COVID-19 samples were acute and others convalescent; all came from the United States, Italy and Spain. Nucleic acid was either cDNA or gDNA, and it came from T cells, B-cell-depleted T cells, or PBMCs.

The CDR3 extends over 15 amino acids. Per the germline V gene, CDR1 is MDHEN and CDR2 is SYDVKM. V shed 6 bases and J 4 bases; nucleotides not matched to a gene: 7. The count of this clone is one. Participants, 18 to 89 years old, spanned 25 or so US areas. The study counted Cohort 3 donors as recovered given two negative PCRs, clearance, or symptom resolution. Method: immunoSEQ multiplex PCR; TCRdb's copy keeps in-frame clones and lacks some. In the table there are a few hundred thousand clones, about nine tenths of which are singletons. The chain employs TRBV28 and TRBJ1-5; 9 positions match TRBD1. Source material: PBMCs or T cells enriched from blood (not recorded which). The TCR comes from a woman aged 45-60 years who had recovered from COVID-19. Here the CDR3 reads CASRFRDRVNQPQHF. CDR3 nucleotides: TGTGCCAGCAGATTCCGGGACAGGGTGAATCAGCCCCAGCATTTT.